This paragraph reports one TCR beta chain. TCRdb processed the 5' RACE reads anew with MiXCR; each CDR3 protein has one entry. The sample has approximately 340,000 distinct CDR3 sequences, roughly 13% seen once; the top ten hold about 22%. The CDR3 runs to 16 residues. V was pared by 6 bases and J by 2 bases, with 11 bases of the junction left unmatched. These data come from a study of T-cell memory formation after mild COVID-19. The clonotype originates from a man aged 18 to 30 who had mild COVID-19 (a few samples of this study predate the infection). Cell type and time point are not known. The chain couples TRBV12-3 or TRBV12-4 to TRBJ2-5, with TRBD2 matching 8 bases. Sequencing used PBMCs or a T cell subset sorted from them (not recorded which). This chain's CDR3 is CASSQGRGGLQETQYF. DNA of the CDR3: TGTGCCAGCAGCCAAGGCCGGGGGGGGTTGCAAGAGACCCAGTACTTC.